This T cell receptor (beta chain) was obtained from a study of shared clonotypes between healthy human individuals (dated by TCRdb to the early 2020s). With respect to the entire study: The cohort comprised two women and three men aged 18 to 49 years. Per donor, three plates each were used for CD4 naive and CD4 memory, two for CD8 naive, and one for CD8 memory. Blood TCR repertoires of 5 or 6 healthy adults were deeply sequenced to estimate repertoire size and the extent of clonotype sharing between individuals. Different laboratories and diverse techniques were used to prepare libraries and sequence TCR repertoires, to increase sequencing depth and limit assay-specific biases. Per donor, leukapheresis produced somewhere between about 0.8 and 9.5 billion PBMCs. General conclusions and limits of the study: The genetic and exposure-history diversity represented was limited by the small number of donors. When a handful of donors were compared, the shared fraction of clonotypes was about 5% for naive CD4, roughly 3.3% for naive CD8, about 2.5% for memory CD4, and less than 0.5% for memory CD8. Pairwise subsampling led to the expectation that sequencing depth would affect the degree of clonotype sharing among donors. Incomplete sequencing was indicated by rarefaction of sorted-subset datasets, despite the large sequencing depth. Estimated clonotype richness was generally larger for naive than for memory subsets. Only blood was sampled, and tissue TCR repertoires likely differ from those in blood. Compared with non-shared clonotypes, the clonotypes found in all four sorted-subset donors had higher generation probabilities.

Worth noting for this clone: It has no known antigen specificity. Base qualities were left out, and no much larger clone turns up one base away.

TCR CDR3 regions were amplified from genomic DNA by multiplex PCR using the deep immunoSEQ assay. For each cell subset, the extracted genomic DNA was distributed evenly across all wells of several immunoSEQ 96-well plates, and each plate served as one replicate. Each replicate PCR for sorted subsets received roughly 200 ng genomic DNA, equal to roughly 30,000 T cell genomes. Purified libraries were measured with a Qubit 3.0 fluorometer, size-checked on a Bioanalyzer 2100, and measured again with the KAPA Library Quantification kit. A separate single-read 150-cycle Illumina NextSeq 550 flow cell was used to sequence each immunoSEQ 96-well plate. Turning to the authors' computational methods: Because only junctional sequences without quality scores were contained in the immunoSEQ output, filtering matching that applied to full-length reads could not be performed. To assign V/J genes and CDR3, sequences were annotated against IMGT germline references using PyIR, a Python wrapper for IgBLAST v1.9. Reads were removed for weak V/J assignments (E-value above 1e-6), missing CDR3, stop codons, out-of-frame junctions, or ambiguous translated residues. V3J clonotypes were defined as sequences sharing the same inferred V gene, J gene, and CDR3 amino acid sequence. The percentage overlap between two repertoires was calculated by dividing the number of shared unique clonotypes by the size of the smaller repertoire. Repertoire richness was assessed with RTK rarefaction, the Chao1 estimator, and Recon v2.1 estimates of unobserved clonotypes. Generation probabilities were computed with OLGA for all TCRbeta clonotypes obtained by the gDNA method from four donors. The table was pulled from immuneACCESS by TCRdb, which kept in-frame rearrangements only. Such tables lose some clones; where checked, under half of the loss comes from unresolved V genes, and the rest has no known cause. V and J calls and clone size are given by that table; D and trimming were obtained from the DNA. This sample lists some 2,500,000 clones; under 95% were detected once. Approximately 0.39% of the sample is in the top ten clones.

Sequences MNHEY (CDR1) and SVGAGI (CDR2) are obtained from the germline V gene. The CDR3 measures 15 amino acids from cysteine to phenylalanine. Kept here is only the CDR3 DNA, which spans 45 bases and is read in frame from base 1. Relative to germline, V is 0 bases shorter and J is 16 bases shorter, with 22 bases between their ends. Donors were healthy HIV-negative adults with no recently reported acute infections or vaccinations. Every donor was a Caucasian adult residing in Nashville, Tennessee, USA. CD4+ T cells were enriched by magnetic negative selection, after which naive cells were positively selected on CD45RA and the negative fraction was taken as the memory subset. After blood collection by leukapheresis, PBMCs were isolated using Ficoll-Histopaque density gradient centrifugation and then cryopreserved in the vapor phase of liquid nitrogen. Purity and quantity of every magnetically sorted T cell population were checked by analytical flow cytometry. Genomic DNA was isolated from each sorted fraction and quantified by UV absorbance on a Nanodrop 2000c.

The clonotype comes from a man younger than 35 in good health. Some clones in this sample may be carry-over from other donors' samples. The V gene is TRBV6-5 and the J gene is TRBJ1-3; tentative D gene TRBD1, with 6 bases matching. Specimen: naive CD4+ T cells from PBMCs. What this sample's cell subset or site label stands for: CD45RA+ positively selected. The DNA is as follows: TGTGCCAGCAGTTACTCGAGTACAGGGTCCCCGCGGGCTTATTTT. Its translation reads: CASSYSSTGSPRAYF.